Listed here are 28 T cell receptor beta chains from one sample, sequenced in a study of blood T cell repertoires in COVID-19. Assay: immunoSEQ multiplex PCR; the TCRdb copy retains only in-frame clones and omits some. Of fewer than 300,000 clones listed, more than 65% were seen once; the top ten hold roughly 3%. The sequencing sample was made of peripheral blood. The receptors stem from a woman between 18 and 29 years old with acute or convalescent COVID-19.

This chain joins TRBV6-2 or TRBV6-3 and TRBJ1-2, with TRBD1 identical over 7 bases. The trim removed 4 bases at V and 4 bases at J, leaving 12 bases unmatched. CDR3 size: 16 residues. CDR1 and CDR2 from the germline V gene are MNHEY and SVGEGT. CDR3 loop: CASSWGPAGGGYGYTF. Written as DNA, the CDR3 is TGTGCCAGCAGTTGGGGACCAGCAGGGGGAGGCTATGGCTACACCTTC.

The rearrangement links TRBV5-1 to TRBJ2-1; 14 bases line up with TRBD2. The junction had 3 bases not matched to a gene; V was cut back by 4 bases and J by 6 bases. The germline gives CDR1 SGHRS, CDR2 YFSETQ. The CDR3 length is 15 residues. CDR3 region: CASSQGLAGVNEQFF. Written as DNA, the CDR3 is TGCGCCAGCAGCCAGGGACTAGCGGGAGTCAATGAGCAGTTCTTC. The variable domain in full, with the rest retrieved from reference TRBV5-1 and TRBJ2-1, is KAGVTQTPRYLIKTRGQQVTLSCSPISGHRSVSWYQQTPGQGLQFLFEYFSETQRNKGNFPGRFSGRQFSNSRSEMNVSTLELGDSALYLCASSQGLAGVNEQFFGPGTRLTVL.

This clone was found once. The chain recombines TRBV10-2 with TRBJ1-4, with a tentative D call TRBD1 (6 bases). Germline V gives CDR1 WSHSY, CDR2 SAAADI. This CDR3 has 14 residues. The germline V and J ends were trimmed by 1 base and 5 bases, with 8 bases remaining between them. CDR3 coding DNA: TGCGCCAGCAGTGAGTTGCAGGGGAATGAAAAACTGTTTTTT. Translating gives CASSELQGNEKLFF.

The chain uses TRBV4-3 and TRBJ2-7, with 7 nucleotides matching TRBD2. The CDR3 sequence is 16 residues long. Germline V gene data show CDR1 as LGHNA and CDR2 as YSLEER. V lost 1 base, J lost 2 bases, and 8 bases stayed unmatched. CDR3 nucleotide sequence: TGCGCCAGCAGCCAAGGGACCGGGACTACAGCCTACGAGCAGTACTTC. The encoded protein is CASSQGTGTTAYEQYF.

The genes are TRBV18 and TRBJ2-7; TRBD2 aligns across 7 bases. This CDR3 has 14 residues. CDR1 and CDR2 from the germline V gene are KGHSH and LQKENI. With 5 bases clipped from V and 9 bases from J, the junction kept 13 bases outside the gene matches. The CDR3 DNA reads as TGTGCCAGCTCAGAAGCTAGCGGTGCACACGGGCAGTACTTC. It codes for CASSEASGAHGQYF.

The rearrangement joins TRBV6-2 or TRBV6-3 to TRBJ2-1; no clear D gene. CDR1 is MNHEY, CDR2 SVGEGT, per germline. V lost 2 bases and J lost 9, with 5 bases in between. The CDR3 runs to 11 residues. The CDR3 region has the DNA TGTGCCAGCAGTTACCCGGGTGAGCAGTTCTTC. It specifies CASSYPGEQFF.

This rearrangement joins TRBV29-1 to TRBJ2-5, with TRBD2 identical over 8 bases. Germline assignment: CDR1 SQVTM and CDR2 ANQGSEA. The CDR3 consists of 13 residues. Trimming removed 4 bases from V and 2 bases from J; junction bases left unmatched: 3. The CDR3: CSVVTSGQETQYF. The CDR3 DNA is TGCAGCGTTGTTACTAGCGGACAAGAGACCCAGTACTTC.

This chain links TRBV7-2 with TRBJ2-3; TRBD1 is a possible D gene (5 bases). This CDR3 contains 15 residues. Germline values: CDR1 SGHTA, CDR2 FQGNSA. Trimming left V 0 bases short and J 6 bases short, with 13 bases between. The DNA for the CDR3 is TGTGCCAGCAGCTTAGCGCTTTCAGGGTATGATACGCAGTATTTT. Translation: CASSLALSGYDTQYF.

The chain has TRBV2 and TRBJ1-1; D gene unclear. The V gene's germline CDR1 is SNHLY and CDR2 FYNNEI. V gave up 4 bases and J gave up 0 bases, with 9 bases separating them. The CDR3 sequence is 14 residues long. The DNA for the CDR3 is TGTGCCAGCAGTGCCCGGGAAGTGAACACTGAAGCTTTCTTT. It encodes CASSAREVNTEAFF. The full variable domain, with the rest looked up from reference TRBV2 and TRBJ1-1, is EPEVTQTPSHQVTQMGQEVILRCVPISNHLYFYWYRQILGQKVEFLVSFYNNEISEKSEIFDDQFSVERPDGSNFTLKIRSTKLEDSAMYFCASSAREVNTEAFFGQGTRLTVV.

The chain couples TRBV6-2 or TRBV6-3 to TRBJ1-1, with TRBD1 matching over 11 bases. The V gene end was trimmed by 2 bases and the J gene end by 1 base; junction bases not matched to a gene: 6. Per germline, CDR1 MNHEY and CDR2 SVGEGT. CDR3 length: 17 amino acids. CDR3 region: CASSYPGQGAPNTEAFF. CDR3 coding DNA: TGTGCCAGCAGTTACCCCGGACAGGGGGCGCCGAACACTGAAGCTTTCTTT.

This chain joins TRBV12-1 and TRBJ1-2; TRBD1, the table's D call, was not compared with the DNA. TRBV12-1 is annotated as a pseudogene. The CDR3 contains 14 residues. CDR3 coding DNA: TGTGCCAGCAGCCCCGAACAGGGGGCGGCTGGCTACACCTTC. It codes for CASSPEQGAAGYTF.

This clone has just a few counts. The rearrangement links TRBV18 to TRBJ2-7, with 8 positions matching TRBD2. Germline-derived CDR1 and CDR2 are KGHSH and LQKENI. This CDR3 spans 16 amino acids. The V and J ends lost 3 bases and 0 bases, in that order; junction bases with no gene match: 7. CDR3 bases: TGTGCCAGCTCACCGAGCCAGACTAGCGACTCCTACGAGCAGTACTTC. Its protein product is CASSPSQTSDSYEQYF. The full variable domain, with the rest looked up from reference TRBV18 and TRBJ2-7, is NAGVMQNPRHLVRRRGQEARLRCSPMKGHSHVYWYRQLPEEGLKFMVYLQKENIIDESGMPKERFSAEFPKEGPSILRIQQVVRGDSAAYFCASSPSQTSDSYEQYFGPGTRLTVT.

This clone was picked up one time. This sequence joins TRBV18 and TRBJ2-1, with 8 bases that match TRBD2. The junction had 10 bases not matched to a gene; V was cut back by 0 bases and J by 9 bases. This CDR3 has 16 residues. Germline V gene lookup returns CDR1 KGHSH and CDR2 LQKENI. The CDR3 spells CASSPPSGVSLIEQFF. The CDR3 DNA sequence: TGTGCCAGCTCACCACCTAGCGGGGTGAGTCTAATTGAGCAGTTCTTC. The full variable domain, in which reference TRBV18 and TRBJ2-1 provide the parts outside the CDR3, is NAGVMQNPRHLVRRRGQEARLRCSPMKGHSHVYWYRQLPEEGLKFMVYLQKENIIDESGMPKERFSAEFPKEGPSILRIQQVVRGDSAAYFCASSPPSGVSLIEQFFGPGTRLTVL.

This clone was counted only a few times. This chain connects TRBV6-6 to TRBJ2-7, with TRBD1 matching 7 bases. V lost 6 bases to trimming and J lost 1 base; unmatched junction nucleotides: 9. The CDR3 runs 15 residues. The germline CDR1 and CDR2 sequences are MNHNY and SVGAGI (reference sequence). The CDR3 sequence: CASSPGLGQSYEQYF. For the CDR3, the DNA is TGTGCCAGCAGCCCTGGACTGGGACAGTCCTACGAGCAGTACTTC.

This sequence joins TRBV13 and TRBJ1-2; TRBD1 might be the D (6 bases). The CDR3 is 14 residues long. Germline V gene lookup returns CDR1 PRHDT and CDR2 FYEKMQ (reference sequence). V shed 0 bases and J shed 3 bases, with 8 bases lying between them. The CDR3 nucleotides read TGTGCCAGCAGCTTAGGGCGACAGGACTATGGCTACACCTTC. It specifies CASSLGRQDYGYTF. The full variable domain, rest sourced from reference TRBV13 and TRBJ1-2, is AAGVIQSPRHLIKEKRETATLKCYPIPRHDTVYWYQQGPGQDPQFLISFYEKMQSDKGSIPDRFSAQQFSDYHSELNMSSLELGDSALYFCASSLGRQDYGYTFGSGTRLTVV.

The chain combines TRBV29-1 with TRBJ1-6, with a possible D match to TRBD1 (6 bases). V was shortened by 4 bases and J by 7 bases, with 17 bases between the two germline ends. The CDR3 is 15 residues long. Germline V lookup: CDR1 SQVTM, CDR2 ANQGSEA. The CDR3 loop is CSVAFGGFANSPLHF. CDR3 in DNA: TGCAGCGTTGCGTTTGGGGGCTTCGCAAATTCACCCCTCCACTTT.

This chain links TRBV6-5 with TRBJ1-6; D is uncertain. V lost 2 bases to trimming and J lost 9 bases, with 8 bases between them. The CDR3 is 13 residues long. Germline lookup yields CDR1 MNHEY and CDR2 SVGAGI. CDR3 in amino acids: CASSYKRVSPLHF. The DNA for the CDR3 is TGTGCCAGCAGTTACAAGAGGGTTTCACCCCTCCACTTT.

The V call is TRBV7-9, the J call TRBJ1-2, with a possible D match to TRBD1 (5 bases). Trimming took 1 base from V and 11 from J, leaving 14 bases between them. Looked up from germline, CDR1 is SEHNR and CDR2 is FQNEAQ (reference sequence). The CDR3 loop spans 13 amino acids. The CDR3 protein is CASSLGQNPPYTF. CDR3 DNA sequence: TGTGCCAGCAGCTTAGGACAGAATCCCCCTTACACCTTC.

This clone showed up just once. This chain uses TRBV12-3 or TRBV12-4 with TRBJ2-4; D is possibly TRBD1 (5 bases). The CDR3 extends over 12 amino acids. V was cut by 5 bases and J by 14 bases, with 16 bases left in between. CDR3 nucleotides: TGTGCCAGCAGTCAGGACATGTATGTTAAGTACTTC. This encodes CASSQDMYVKYF.

This clone was found a few times. This sequence joins TRBV11-2 and TRBJ2-5, with TRBD1 matching over 10 bases. The junction had 7 bases not matched to a gene; V was cut back by 5 bases and J by 1 base. The CDR3 consists of 16 residues. CDR1 and CDR2 from the germline V gene are SGHAT and FQNNGV. The CDR3 nucleotides read TGTGCCAGCAGCCCGGGGGACAGGGGCGCCCAAGAGACCCAGTACTTC. This sequence encodes CASSPGDRGAQETQYF.

About this clone: The junction shows a germline mismatch at one end, possibly a read error. CDR3 loop: CASSEGQGAFQPQHF. The CDR3 DNA is TGTGCCAGCAGCGAAGGACAGGGGGCTTTTCAGCCCCAGCATTTT. The V gene is TRBV2, the J gene TRBJ1-5; TRBD1 matches 11 bases. CDR1 is SNHLY, CDR2 FYNNEI, per germline. The CDR3 is made up of 15 amino acids.

The chain combines TRBV7-3 with TRBJ2-3; D is unresolved. Trimming pared 1 base from V and 1 base from J, leaving 15 bases between. This CDR3 spans 17 amino acids. The germline V gene encodes CDR1 SGHTA and CDR2 FQGTGA. This CDR3 reads CASSLIPIQPRTDTQYF. The CDR3 nucleotides read TGTGCCAGCAGCTTAATCCCGATACAGCCCCGCACAGATACGCAGTATTTT.

The V call is TRBV2, the J call TRBJ1-5; D is unresolved. V was clipped by 4 bases and J by 7 bases, with 11 bases between them. The length of the CDR3 is 13 residues. From germline, CDR1 is SNHLY and CDR2 FYNNEI. CDR3 in DNA: TGTGCCAGCAGTGTCCGTCTGGAGCAGCCCCAGCATTTT. Its protein product is CASSVRLEQPQHF.

J is TRBJ1-4 and V is TRBV19, with 9 bases that match TRBD1. CDR1 LNHDA and CDR2 SQIVND come from the germline V gene (reference sequence). CDR3 size: 17 residues. Losses at the gene ends were 3 bases for V and 4 bases for J; bases not matched to a gene: 9. The CDR3 here is CASSIYYRGPGNEKLFF. CDR3 coding DNA: TGTGCCAGTAGTATCTATTACAGGGGGCCGGGTAATGAAAAACTGTTTTTT.

The chain employs TRBV3-1 (or the pseudogene TRBV3-2) and TRBJ2-5, with TRBD2 matching 9 bases. Germline trimming cut 3 bases from V and 5 bases from J; bases unmatched to any gene: 13. There are 17 residues in the CDR3. Germline V lookup: CDR1 LGHDT, CDR2 YNNKEL (reference sequence). CDR3 DNA: TGTGCCAGCAGCCAGACTCAGTTAGCGGGAGCGATGGAGACCCAGTACTTC. Its protein product is CASSQTQLAGAMETQYF.

V and J are TRBV9 and TRBJ1-1, with 8 bases lining up with TRBD1. Germline V lookup: CDR1 SGDLS, CDR2 YYNGEE. The CDR3 runs 14 residues. V shed 4 bases and J 7 bases; nucleotides not matched to a gene: 9. This CDR3 reads CASSPGTGGREAFF. CDR3 DNA sequence: TGTGCCAGCAGCCCCGGGACAGGAGGACGTGAAGCTTTCTTT. Looking up the rest from reference TRBV9 and TRBJ1-1 gives the full variable domain: DSGVTQTPKHLITATGQRVTLRCSPRSGDLSVYWYQQSLDQGLQFLIQYYNGEERAKGNILERFSAQQFPDLHSELNLSSLELGDSALYFCASSPGTGGREAFFGQGTRLTVV.

V and J are TRBV27 and TRBJ2-5; no clear D. CDR1 and CDR2 (germline): MNHEY, SMNVEV (reference sequence). This CDR3 spans 10 amino acids. V was clipped by 8 bases and J by 1 base, with 2 bases between them. CDR3 in DNA: TGTGCCAGCCGCCAAGAGACCCAGTACTTC. It encodes CASRQETQYF.

The V call is TRBV4-3, the J call TRBJ2-2; D possibly corresponds to TRBD1 (5 bases). V was clipped by 6 bases and J by 5 bases, with 22 bases between them. This CDR3 spans 17 amino acids. CDR1 is LGHNA and CDR2 is YSLEER in the germline V gene. CDR3 residues: CASRPTRQRVLTGELFF. For the CDR3, the DNA is TGCGCCAGCAGACCCACCCGACAGAGAGTGTTAACCGGGGAGCTGTTTTTT.